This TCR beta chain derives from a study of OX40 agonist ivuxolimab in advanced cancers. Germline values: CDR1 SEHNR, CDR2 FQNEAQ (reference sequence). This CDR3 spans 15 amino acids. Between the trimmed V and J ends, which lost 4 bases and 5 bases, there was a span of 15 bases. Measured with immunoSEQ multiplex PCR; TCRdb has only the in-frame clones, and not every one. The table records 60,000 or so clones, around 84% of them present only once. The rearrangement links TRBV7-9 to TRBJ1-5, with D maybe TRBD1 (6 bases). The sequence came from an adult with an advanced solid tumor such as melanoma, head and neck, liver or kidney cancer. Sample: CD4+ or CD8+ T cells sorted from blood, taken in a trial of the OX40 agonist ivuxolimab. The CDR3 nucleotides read TGTGCCAGCAGCTCCCCGGGGGGGGCCGATCAGCCCCAGCATTTT. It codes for CASSSPGGADQPQHF.